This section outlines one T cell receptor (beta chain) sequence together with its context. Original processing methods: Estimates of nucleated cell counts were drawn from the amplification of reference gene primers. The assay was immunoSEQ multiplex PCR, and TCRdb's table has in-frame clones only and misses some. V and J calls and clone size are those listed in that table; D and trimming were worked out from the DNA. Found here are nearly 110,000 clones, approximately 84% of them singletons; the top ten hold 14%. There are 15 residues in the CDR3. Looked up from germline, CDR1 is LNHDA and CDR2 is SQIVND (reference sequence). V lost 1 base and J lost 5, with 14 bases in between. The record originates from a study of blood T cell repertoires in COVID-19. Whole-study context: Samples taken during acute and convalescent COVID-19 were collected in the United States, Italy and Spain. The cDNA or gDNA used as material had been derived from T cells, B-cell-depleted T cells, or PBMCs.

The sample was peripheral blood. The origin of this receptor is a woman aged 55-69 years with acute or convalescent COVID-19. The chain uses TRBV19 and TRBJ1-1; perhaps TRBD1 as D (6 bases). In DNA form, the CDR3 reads TGTGCCAGTAGTATAGTCGGCGGGGGGCTGACTGAAGCTTTCTTT. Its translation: CASSIVGGGLTEAFF.